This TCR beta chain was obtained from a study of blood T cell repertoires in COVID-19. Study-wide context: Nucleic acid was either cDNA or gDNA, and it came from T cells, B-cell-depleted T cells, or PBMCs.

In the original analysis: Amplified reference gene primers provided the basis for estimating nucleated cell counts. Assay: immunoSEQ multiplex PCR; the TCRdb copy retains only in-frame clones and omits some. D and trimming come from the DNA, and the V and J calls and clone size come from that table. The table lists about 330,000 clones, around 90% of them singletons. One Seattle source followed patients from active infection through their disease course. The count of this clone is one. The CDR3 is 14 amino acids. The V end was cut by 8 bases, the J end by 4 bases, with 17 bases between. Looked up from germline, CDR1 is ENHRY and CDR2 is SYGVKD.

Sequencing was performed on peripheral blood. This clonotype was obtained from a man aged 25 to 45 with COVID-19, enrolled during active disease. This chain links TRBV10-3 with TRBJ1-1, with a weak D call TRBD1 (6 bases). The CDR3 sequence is CAIRGGQGGTEAFF. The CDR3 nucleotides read TGTGCCATCCGCGGGGGGCAGGGAGGCACTGAAGCTTTCTTT.